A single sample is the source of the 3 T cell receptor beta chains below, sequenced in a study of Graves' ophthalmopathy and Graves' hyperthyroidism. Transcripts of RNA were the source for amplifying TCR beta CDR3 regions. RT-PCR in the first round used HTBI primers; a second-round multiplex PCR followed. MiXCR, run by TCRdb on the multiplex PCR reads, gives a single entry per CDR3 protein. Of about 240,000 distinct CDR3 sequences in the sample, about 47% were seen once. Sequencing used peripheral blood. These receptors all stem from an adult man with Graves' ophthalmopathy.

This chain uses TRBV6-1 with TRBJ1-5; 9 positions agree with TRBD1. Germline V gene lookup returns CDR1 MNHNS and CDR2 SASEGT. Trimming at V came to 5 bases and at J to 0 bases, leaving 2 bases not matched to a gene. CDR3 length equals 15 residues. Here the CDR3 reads CASSRDRDSNQPQHF. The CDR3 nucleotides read TGTGCCAGCAGTAGGGACAGGGATAGCAATCAGCCCCAGCATTTT.

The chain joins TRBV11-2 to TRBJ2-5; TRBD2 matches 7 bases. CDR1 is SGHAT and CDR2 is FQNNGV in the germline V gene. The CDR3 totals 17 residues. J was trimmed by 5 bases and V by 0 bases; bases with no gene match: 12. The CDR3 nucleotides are TGTGCCAGCAGCTTAGATCGATGGGGAGCGGGGCTGGAGACCCAGTACTTC. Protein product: CASSLDRWGAGLETQYF.

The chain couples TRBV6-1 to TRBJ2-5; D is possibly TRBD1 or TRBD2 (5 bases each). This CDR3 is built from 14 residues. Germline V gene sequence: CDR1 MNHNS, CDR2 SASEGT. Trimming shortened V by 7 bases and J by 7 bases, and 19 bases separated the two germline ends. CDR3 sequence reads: CASNTGPPRSTQYF. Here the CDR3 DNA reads TGTGCCAGCAACACGGGACCCCCTCGGTCGACCCAGTACTTC.